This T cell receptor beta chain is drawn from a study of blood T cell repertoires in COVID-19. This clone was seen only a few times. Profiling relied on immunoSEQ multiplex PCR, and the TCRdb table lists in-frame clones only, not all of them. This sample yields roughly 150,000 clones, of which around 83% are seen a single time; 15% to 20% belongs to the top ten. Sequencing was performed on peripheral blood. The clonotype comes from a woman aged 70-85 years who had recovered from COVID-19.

CDR3 coding DNA: TGTGCCAGCAGTGAAGGTTGGAGGGAGTATGGCTACACCTTC. This encodes CASSEGWREYGYTF. The gene calls are TRBV6-1 and TRBJ1-2; D remains unclear. Per the germline V gene, CDR1 is MNHNS and CDR2 is SASEGT. This CDR3 is built from 14 residues. Trimming stripped 1 base from V and 5 bases from J, with 11 bases between.